This T cell receptor (beta chain) was found in a study of blood T cell repertoires in COVID-19. Turning to the study itself: Acute and convalescent COVID-19 samples came from the United States, Italy and Spain. The analysed material was cDNA or gDNA that came from T cells, B-cell-depleted T cells, or PBMCs.

Germline V gene sequence: CDR1 MNHNY, CDR2 SVGAGI (reference sequence). The CDR3 runs 14 residues. V dropped 0 bases and J dropped 2 bases, with 5 bases sitting between them. Authors' data handling: Reference gene primer amplification in the assay estimated nucleated cell counts. TCRdb's copy holds only in-frame clones and misses some; the assay was immunoSEQ multiplex PCR. The V and J calls and clone size were taken over from that table, and D and trimming were inferred from the DNA. The table records approximately 89,000 clones, 80% of them present only once. V and J are TRBV6-6 and TRBJ1-5; D might be TRBD1 (5 bases). What was sequenced was peripheral blood. This clonotype was sampled from a woman older than 75 with acute or convalescent COVID-19. CDR3 DNA: TGTGCCAGCAGTTACTCGACAGGCAATCAGCCCCAGCATTTT. The encoded protein is CASSYSTGNQPQHF.